The 16 T cell receptor beta chains below come from one sample, sequenced in a study of control samples from healthy donors and cancer patients. Generated by immunoSEQ multiplex PCR, the TCRdb table keeps only in-frame clones and is missing some. This table has about 130,000 clones, roughly 84% appearing once. The sequencing sample was made of blood. These TCRs come from a man between 50 and 59 years old in good health.

This chain connects TRBV5-6 to TRBJ1-4, with 9 bases fitting TRBD1. The CDR3 loop spans 12 amino acids. The ends lost 0 bases at V and 13 bases at J; junction bases unmatched: 1. The germline V gene has CDR1 SGHDT and CDR2 YYEEEE. For the CDR3, the DNA is TGTGCCAGCAGCTTGGACAGGGGGCGACTGTTTTTT. It codes for CASSLDRGRLFF.

This sequence joins TRBV9 and TRBJ1-6; D gene unclear. The germline V gene encodes CDR1 SGDLS and CDR2 YYNGEE. Trimming took 0 bases from V and 7 from J, leaving 8 bases between them. The CDR3 extends over 14 amino acids. The CDR3 bases are TGTGCCAGCAGCGTAGTGGCAGAGAATTCACCCCTCCACTTT. Protein: CASSVVAENSPLHF.

This clone came up a few times. This chain links TRBV7-9 with TRBJ1-1, with D possibly being TRBD1 (5 bases). The germline V gene has CDR1 SEHNR and CDR2 FQNEAQ (reference sequence). V gave up 5 bases and J gave up 1 base, with 8 bases separating them. The CDR3 totals 13 residues. DNA of the CDR3: TGTGCCAGCAGCCAGACAGAGAACACTGAAGCTTTCTTT. It codes for CASSQTENTEAFF.

This rearrangement joins TRBV28 to TRBJ1-1; TRBD1 is a possible D gene (6 bases). This CDR3 comprises 13 residues. Trimming shortened V by 5 bases and J by 1 base, and 8 bases separated the two germline ends. From germline, CDR1 is MDHEN and CDR2 SYDVKM. CDR3 sequence reads: CASSLRGNTEAFF. CDR3 in DNA: TGTGCCAGCAGTCTCAGGGGGAACACTGAAGCTTTCTTT.

This rearrangement joins TRBV5-1 to TRBJ2-5; the D gene could be TRBD1 or TRBD2 (5 bases each). Deletions cut 4 bases from V and 5 bases from J, with 15 bases between. Germline CDR1 SGHRS, CDR2 YFSETQ. This CDR3 is 14 amino acids long. CDR3 nucleotides: TGCGCCAGCAGCGGGGGTCCAAAGAAGGAGACCCAGTACTTC. The encoded protein is CASSGGPKKETQYF.

The rearrangement links TRBV19 to TRBJ2-2; D may match TRBD1 or TRBD2 (6 bases each). Germline V gene data show CDR1 as LNHDA and CDR2 as SQIVND (reference sequence). V lost 8 bases, J lost 4 bases, and 17 bases lay in between. The CDR3 sequence is 15 residues long. CDR3 coding DNA: TGTGCCAGTGGGGGGCCAGGAAGAATCACCGGGGAGCTGTTTTTT. Amino acids: CASGGPGRITGELFF.

The chain joins TRBV4-1 to TRBJ1-4, with D maybe TRBD1 (6 bases). CDR3 size: 16 residues. Trimming left V 0 bases short and J 5 bases short, with 13 bases between. The germline V gene has CDR1 MGHRA and CDR2 YSYEKL. The CDR3 DNA is TGCGCCAGCAGCCAAGATATGGCCAGGGGAAATGAAAAACTGTTTTTT. Translating it yields CASSQDMARGNEKLFF.

The chain joins TRBV7-8 to TRBJ2-5; TRBD2 might be the D (5 bases). Looked up from germline, CDR1 is SGHVS and CDR2 is FQNEAQ. The ends were cut back, 0 bases at V and 4 bases at J, with 6 bases in the middle. The CDR3 has 13 amino acids. The CDR3 sequence: CASSLAGGETQYF. Here the CDR3 DNA reads TGTGCCAGCAGCTTAGCCGGAGGAGAGACCCAGTACTTC.

This clone has only a few counts. V usage is TRBV6-1 and J usage is TRBJ2-7; the D gene is possibly TRBD1 (6 bases). This CDR3 comprises 15 residues. The germline gives CDR1 MNHNS, CDR2 SASEGT. V lost 1 base and J 2 bases, leaving 12 bases between the germline ends. As DNA, the CDR3 is TGTGCCAGCAGTGAAGGACAGGCGACGACCTACGAGCAGTACTTC. It translates to CASSEGQATTYEQYF.

The J gene is TRBJ2-3, the V gene TRBV3-1 (or the pseudogene TRBV3-2), with 7 nucleotides matching TRBD2. Germline trimming cut 3 bases from V and 1 base from J; bases unmatched to any gene: 7. Germline CDR1 is LGHDT and CDR2 is YNNKEL (reference sequence). This CDR3 has 16 residues. CDR3 sequence reads: CASSHPMGGGTDTQYF. DNA for the CDR3: TGTGCCAGCAGCCACCCGATGGGGGGGGGCACAGATACGCAGTATTTT.

The rearrangement links TRBV21-1 to TRBJ2-7. TRBV21-1 is a pseudogene. This CDR3 spans 20 amino acids. This CDR3 is CASSKADSYPLVVLSYEQYF. CDR3 nucleotide sequence: TGTGCCAGCAGCAAAGCGGATAGTTACCCCCTGGTGGTCCTCTCCTACGAGCAGTACTTC.

The chain's CDR3 is CSASGGPETQYF. The CDR3 coding sequence is TGCAGTGCTAGTGGGGGCCCCGAGACCCAGTACTTC. The V and J genes are TRBV20-1 and TRBJ2-5; maybe TRBD1 (6 bases). V was pared by 3 bases and J by 5 bases, with 10 bases between. CDR1 and CDR2 from the germline V gene are DFQATT and SNEGSKA (reference sequence). This CDR3 is built from 12 residues.

The V call is TRBV15, the J call TRBJ1-1; D unclear. Germline assignment: CDR1 LNHNV and CDR2 YYDKDF (reference sequence). V was trimmed by 0 bases and J by 5 bases, leaving 10 bases between them. This CDR3 region has 14 residues. The CDR3 region has the DNA TGTGCCACCAGCAGAGATCGCGGGTTTACTGAAGCTTTCTTT. Protein sequence: CATSRDRGFTEAFF.

The chain carries TRBV10-3 and TRBJ2-1, with a possible D match to TRBD1 (6 bases). CDR1 ENHRY and CDR2 SYGVKD come from the germline V gene. The CDR3 runs 14 residues. V dropped 6 bases and J dropped 4 bases, with 13 bases sitting between them. As DNA, the CDR3 is TGTGCCATCAGACCGGACAGCCAATACAATGAGCAGTTCTTC. Protein sequence: CAIRPDSQYNEQFF.

The chain couples TRBV5-1 to TRBJ1-1; D is uncertain. The length of the CDR3 is 15 residues. The V gene's germline CDR1 is SGHRS and CDR2 YFSETQ. V was shortened by 7 bases and J by 3 bases, with 19 bases between the two germline ends. The CDR3 is CASANLGIGDTEAFF. CDR3 in DNA: TGCGCCAGCGCTAATTTGGGGATTGGGGACACTGAAGCTTTCTTT.

V usage is TRBV7-6 and J usage is TRBJ1-4; TRBD1 aligns across 9 bases. Germline CDR1 and CDR2: SGHVS and FNYEAQ. V trimming: 4 bases; J trimming: 7 bases; junction bases outside the gene matches: 4. The CDR3 sequence is 14 residues long. CDR3: CASSSTGGGEKLFF. CDR3 bases: TGTGCCAGCAGCTCAACAGGGGGCGGTGAAAAACTGTTTTTT.